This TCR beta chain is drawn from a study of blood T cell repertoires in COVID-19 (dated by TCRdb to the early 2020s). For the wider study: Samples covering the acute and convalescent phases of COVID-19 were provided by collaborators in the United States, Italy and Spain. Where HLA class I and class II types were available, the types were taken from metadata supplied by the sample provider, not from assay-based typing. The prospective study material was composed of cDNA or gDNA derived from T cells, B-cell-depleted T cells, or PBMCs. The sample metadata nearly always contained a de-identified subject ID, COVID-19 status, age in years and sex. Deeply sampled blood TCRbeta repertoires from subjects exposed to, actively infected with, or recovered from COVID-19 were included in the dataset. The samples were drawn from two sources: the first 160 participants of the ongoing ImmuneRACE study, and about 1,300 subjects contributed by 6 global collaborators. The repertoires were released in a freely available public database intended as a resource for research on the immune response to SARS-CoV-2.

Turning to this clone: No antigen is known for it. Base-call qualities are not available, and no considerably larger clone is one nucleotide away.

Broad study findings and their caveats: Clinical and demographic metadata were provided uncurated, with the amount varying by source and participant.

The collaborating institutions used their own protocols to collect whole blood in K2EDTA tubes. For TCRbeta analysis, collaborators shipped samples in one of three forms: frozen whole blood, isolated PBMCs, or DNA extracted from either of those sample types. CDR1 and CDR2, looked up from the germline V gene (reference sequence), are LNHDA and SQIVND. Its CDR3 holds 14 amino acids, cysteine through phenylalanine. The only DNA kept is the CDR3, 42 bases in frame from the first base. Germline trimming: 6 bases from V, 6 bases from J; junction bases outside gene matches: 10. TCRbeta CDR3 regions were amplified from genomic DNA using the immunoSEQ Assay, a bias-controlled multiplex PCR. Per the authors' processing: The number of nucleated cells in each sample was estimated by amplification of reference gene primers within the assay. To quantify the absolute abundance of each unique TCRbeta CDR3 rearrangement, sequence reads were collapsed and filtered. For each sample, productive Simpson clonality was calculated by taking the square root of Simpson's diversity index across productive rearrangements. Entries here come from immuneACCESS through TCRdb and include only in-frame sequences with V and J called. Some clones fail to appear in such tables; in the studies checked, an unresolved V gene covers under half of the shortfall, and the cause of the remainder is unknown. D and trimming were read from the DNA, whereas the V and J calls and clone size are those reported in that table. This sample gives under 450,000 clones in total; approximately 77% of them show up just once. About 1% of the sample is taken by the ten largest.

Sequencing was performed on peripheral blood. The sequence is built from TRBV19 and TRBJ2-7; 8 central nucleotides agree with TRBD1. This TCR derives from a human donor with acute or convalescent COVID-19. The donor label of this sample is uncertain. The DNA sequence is TGTGCCAGTAGGGAAAGACTAGGACAGGGCGAGCAGTACTTC. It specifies CASRERLGQGEQYF.